This entry features one TCR beta chain sequence. The target antigen is unknown. CDR3 length: 15 residues. Trimming at V came to 6 bases and at J to 15 bases, leaving 15 bases not matched to a gene. CDR1 is SNHLY, CDR2 FYNNEI, per germline. After around 10 days in culture, the CD4+ T cells were isolated. This individual tested PCR-positive for SARS-CoV-2 infection between March and December 2020. Here immunoSEQ multiplex PCR was the method, and the copy in TCRdb shows in-frame clones only, minus some. Seen here are tens of thousands of clones, 70% to 75% observed once, and the top ten hold around 7.9%. This specimen comes from a study of vaccination effects on CD4 cells after COVID-19. About the research overall: Among convalescent patients, two provided samples 16 days and one week before vaccination. Cultivation was performed at two million PBMC per well with around 9.3 IU/ml IL-2 and 9.5 to 10 ug/ml peptides added.

Study-wide findings and caveats: Early post-infection timepoints were absent, and convalescent patients were few.

The clonotype was recovered from a human donor who had a prior SARS-CoV-2 infection. This specimen was CD4+ T cells from PBMCs cultured without peptide, taken before COVID-19 vaccination. The gene calls are TRBV2 and TRBJ2-1; 12 nucleotides align to TRBD2. The CDR3 bases are TGTGCCAGCAGGTCGCCAGAGGCTAGCGGGAGGGGTTGGTTCTTC. This sequence encodes CASRSPEASGRGWFF.